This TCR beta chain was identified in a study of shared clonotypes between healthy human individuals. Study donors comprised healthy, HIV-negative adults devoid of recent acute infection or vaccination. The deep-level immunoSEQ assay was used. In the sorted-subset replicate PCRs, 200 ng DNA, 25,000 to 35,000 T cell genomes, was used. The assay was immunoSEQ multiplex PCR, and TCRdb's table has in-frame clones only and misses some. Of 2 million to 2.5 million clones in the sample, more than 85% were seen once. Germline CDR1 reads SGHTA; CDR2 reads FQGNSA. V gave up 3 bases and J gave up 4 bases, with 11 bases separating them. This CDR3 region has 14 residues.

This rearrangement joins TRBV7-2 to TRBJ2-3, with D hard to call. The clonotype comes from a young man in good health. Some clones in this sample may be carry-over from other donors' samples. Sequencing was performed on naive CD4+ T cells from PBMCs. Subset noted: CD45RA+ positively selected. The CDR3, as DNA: TGTGCCAGCAGCTTGGGTTCAGTGTCAGATACGCAGTATTTT. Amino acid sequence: CASSLGSVSDTQYF.